These T cell receptor beta chains were read from a single sample in a study of CD8 T cells in ankylosing spondylitis. TCRdb called the 5' RACE reads again in MiXCR, with one record for every CDR3 protein. The sample has about 160,000 distinct CDR3 sequences, about a sixth seen once; the top ten hold 7.8%. Source material: blood, either unsorted or a sorted T cell fraction (not recorded which). The receptors were gathered from a male donor with ankylosing spondylitis or in good health (not recorded which). Both conserved end residues are part of each CDR3. The D gene is left open where the match is weak. Part of the rows lack a size; the others show once, few, many or a class for expanded clones.

CDR3 length	V gene	D gene	J gene	clone size	CDR3 DNA	CDR3 protein
14	TRBV28	NA	TRBJ1-4	few	TGTGCCAGCAGTTTAGACAGCGATGGTGAAAAACTGTTTTTT	CASSLDSDGEKLFF
15	TRBV7-2	TRBD2	TRBJ2-2	few	TGTGCCAGCAGCGCAGGGACTAGTGTCCCCGGGGAGCTGTTTTTT	CASSAGTSVPGELFF
14	TRBV20-1	NA	TRBJ2-3	many	TGCAGTGCTAGCCCCCAGCCCAGCACAGATACGCAGTATTTT	CSASPQPSTDTQYF
12	TRBV5-4	NA	TRBJ2-3	many	TGTGCCAGCAGCCTCAGCTCAGATACGCAGTATTTT	CASSLSSDTQYF
12	TRBV29-1	NA	TRBJ2-7	few	TGCAGCGTCGTCGGGCAGGGCTACGAGCAGTACTTC	CSVVGQGYEQYF
16	TRBV11-2	TRBD1	TRBJ1-1	few	TGTGCCAGCAGCCCTCCACGGGACAGCCGGAACACTGAAGCTTTCTTT	CASSPPRDSRNTEAFF
14	TRBV28	NA	TRBJ1-1	few	TGTGCCAGCAGTCTCCAGTCCCTGAACACTGAAGCTTTCTTT	CASSLQSLNTEAFF
16	TRBV28	TRBD1	TRBJ2-1	few	TGTGCCAGCAAGACAGTCGGGACAGGGGACTACAATGAGCAGTTCTTC	CASKTVGTGDYNEQFF
14	TRBV5-1	TRBD1	TRBJ2-2	few	TGCGCCAGCGGGGACAGGGGGCAAACCGGGGAGCTGTTTTTT	CASGDRGQTGELFF
15	TRBV5-5	TRBD1	TRBJ2-7	few	TGTGCCAGCAGCCGGGGACCGGGACAGTTCTACGAGCAGTACTTC	CASSRGPGQFYEQYF
13	TRBV6-6	TRBD1	TRBJ2-3	few	TGTGCCAGCAGGCTACAGGGGGAAGATACGCAGTATTTT	CASRLQGEDTQYF
14	TRBV2	NA	TRBJ1-1	NA	TGTGCCAGCAGGGAGGCAGGGAGGGTGAGTGAAGCTTTCTTT	CASREAGRVSEAFF
14	TRBV20-1	TRBD1	TRBJ2-1	NA	TGCAGTGCTCCCGGGACAGCCGCCTACAATGAGCAGTTCTTC	CSAPGTAAYNEQFF
17	TRBV3-1	TRBD2	TRBJ2-3	few	TGTGCCACCTCCCAAGATACGCGCGGGAGAGGCACAGATACGCAGTATTTT	CATSQDTRGRGTDTQYF
18	TRBV20-1	TRBD2	TRBJ2-1	NA	TGCAGTGCTAGAGATTTGGGGAGCCGTAGCGGGCTATACAATGAGCAGTTCTTC	CSARDLGSRSGLYNEQFF
15	TRBV7-2	NA	TRBJ1-5	NA	TGTGCCAGCAGCTTACTCGAAAATAGCAATCAGCCCCAGCATTTT	CASSLLENSNQPQHF
14	TRBV6-5	NA	TRBJ2-1	many	TGTGCCAGCAGTACCCGACGGTTTTCGAATGAGCAGTTCTTC	CASSTRRFSNEQFF
15	TRBV12-3/TRBV12-4	TRBD1	TRBJ2-7	few	TGTGCCAGCAGTTTGGCCGGGACAGGCACCTACGAGCAGTACTTC	CASSLAGTGTYEQYF
14	TRBV28	TRBD1	TRBJ1-1	few	TGTGCCAGCAGTACGGACAGGGTTCGGCTTGAAGCTTTCTTT	CASSTDRVRLEAFF
13	TRBV20-1	TRBD1	TRBJ2-5	many	TGCAGTGCTAGTAACAGGGGGTTTGAGACCCAGTACTTC	CSASNRGFETQYF
14	TRBV10-3	TRBD1	TRBJ2-5	NA	TGTGCCATCAGTGAGGACAGGGGTGGTGAGACCCAGTACTTC	CAISEDRGGETQYF
13	TRBV13	NA	TRBJ1-1	NA	TGTGCCAGCAGCCCCCTCGAGAAGGTTGAAGCTTTCTTT	CASSPLEKVEAFF
15	TRBV5-5	TRBD1	TRBJ1-3	NA	TGTGCCAGCAGCGGCTGGACAGGGACTGGAAACACCATATATTTT	CASSGWTGTGNTIYF
12	TRBV20-1	NA	TRBJ1-1	many	TGCAGTGCTAGAGTTAGAGGGTTTAAAGCTTTCTTT	CSARVRGFKAFF
15	TRBV7-9	NA	TRBJ2-1	few	TGTGCCAGCAGCTTGAAAGGTTCGCAGGACAATGAGCAGTTCTTC	CASSLKGSQDNEQFF
16	TRBV27	NA	TRBJ2-1	NA	TGTGCCAGCAGTTTATCGCGGCAGGGGATTTACAATGAGCAGTTCTTC	CASSLSRQGIYNEQFF
13	TRBV20-1	NA	TRBJ1-1	many	TGCAGTGCGAACCAACAGGGAAACACTGAAGCTTTCTTT	CSANQQGNTEAFF
15	TRBV2	TRBD2	TRBJ2-3	many	TGTGCCAGCAGGGAATCGACTAGCGGGAGTCATACGCAGTATTTT	CASRESTSGSHTQYF
16	TRBV5-1	TRBD2	TRBJ2-1	many	TGCGCCAGCAGCCAGGATCCTAGCGGGAGGTATAATGAGCAGTTCTTC	CASSQDPSGRYNEQFF
15	TRBV27	TRBD1	TRBJ1-2	few	TGTGCCAGCAGTCCATGGGACAGATTTAACTATGGCTACACCTTC	CASSPWDRFNYGYTF
13	TRBV10-2	NA	TRBJ2-1	few	TGCGCCAGCAGTGAACCCCCTTACAATGAGCAGTTCTTC	CASSEPPYNEQFF
16	TRBV11-2	NA	TRBJ2-3	few	TGTGCCAGCAGCTCCGAACCAGGCGCTAGCACAGATACGCAGTATTTT	CASSSEPGASTDTQYF
15	TRBV10-3	TRBD1	TRBJ2-1	many	TGTGCCATCAGTCCACAGGGGGAAACCTACAATGAGCAGTTCTTC	CAISPQGETYNEQFF
13	TRBV5-6	NA	TRBJ2-7	many	TGTGCCAGCAGCTTGGTTCTAGCGCCCGAGCAGTACTTC	CASSLVLAPEQYF
15	TRBV5-1	TRBD2	TRBJ2-7	NA	TGCGCCAGCAGCAGGGGACTAGCGGGGGAATACGAGCAGTACTTC	CASSRGLAGEYEQYF
16	TRBV5-1	NA	TRBJ1-4	many	TGCGCCAGCAGCTCAGGAATATCTTCAACTAATGAAAAACTGTTTTTT	CASSSGISSTNEKLFF
15	TRBV28	NA	TRBJ1-4	NA	TGTGCCAGCACCGCCAGGATTAGGGTAGCTGAAAAACTGTTTTTT	CASTARIRVAEKLFF
12	TRBV2	NA	TRBJ2-5	many	TGTGCCAGCAGCGGACTCCAAGAGACCCAGTACTTC	CASSGLQETQYF
12	TRBV12-3/TRBV12-4	NA	TRBJ1-2	NA	TGTGCCAGCAGCAGCGGGCCGGATGGCTACACCTTC	CASSSGPDGYTF
15	TRBV5-8	NA	TRBJ2-2	many	TGTGCCAGCAGCTCTCTCTCGGGAACACCGGGGGAGCTGTTTTTT	CASSSLSGTPGELFF
14	TRBV5-1	NA	TRBJ2-1	many	TGCGCCAGCAGTAATAGCGGCTCCTACAATGAGCAGTTCTTC	CASSNSGSYNEQFF
14	TRBV11-2	NA	TRBJ2-7	few	TGTGCCAGCAGCCTTCAGGTCTCCTCCTACGAGCAGTACTTC	CASSLQVSSYEQYF
16	TRBV20-1	TRBD2	TRBJ2-5	many	TGCAGTGCTGTCGGACTAGCGGGTGAGGAGAGAGAGACCCAGTACTTC	CSAVGLAGEERETQYF
14	TRBV5-1	TRBD1	TRBJ2-7	few	TGCGCCAGCAGCCAGGGGACAGGGTTTACTGAGCAGTACTTC	CASSQGTGFTEQYF
12	TRBV29-1	NA	TRBJ2-2	NA	TGCAGCGTTGGACTAGAGGGACTGGAGCTGTTTTTT	CSVGLEGLELFF
14	TRBV29-1	NA	TRBJ2-1	NA	TGCAGCGTTGAAGAACGGAATAATCTCAATGAGCAGTTCTTC	CSVEERNNLNEQFF